The entry below gives a single T cell receptor beta chain sequence along with its context. The target antigen is unknown. Using immunoSEQ multiplex PCR, the repertoire was profiled, and TCRdb retains in-frame clones only, with some absent. The table includes around 21,000 clones, 75% to 90% detected once. Trimming took off 4 bases at V and 4 bases at J, with 11 bases between the two ends. CDR1 and CDR2 from the germline V gene are LNHDA and SQIVND (reference sequence). The CDR3 extends over 13 amino acids. The time point: cycle 4 day 1 (C4D1), after 5 to 7 weeks of nivolumab. Every patient had relapsed following autologous stem cell transplantation, and cohorts differed in brentuximab vedotin exposure. Isolated CD8+ T cells were derived from thawed PBMCs through magnetic negative selection. Responses achieved at best were complete response, partial response or progressive disease. This sample stems from a study of PD-1 blockade in classical Hodgkin lymphoma. At the level of the study: Patients were administered nivolumab (3 mg/kg intravenously) every 2 weeks. Study-level points and caveats: Relapsed/refractory patients reportedly had lower baseline diversity than newly diagnosed patients. Nivolumab initiation under 1 year post-ASCT meant exclusion.

The sequencing here drew on CD8+ T cells from blood, taken before the fourth cycle of nivolumab. This chain uses TRBV19 with TRBJ2-7; a possible D gene is TRBD2 (5 bases). This receptor was identified in a human donor with classical Hodgkin lymphoma. DNA of the CDR3: TGTGCCAGTAGTAACGGGATGGTGTACGAGCAGTACTTC. Translation gives CASSNGMVYEQYF.